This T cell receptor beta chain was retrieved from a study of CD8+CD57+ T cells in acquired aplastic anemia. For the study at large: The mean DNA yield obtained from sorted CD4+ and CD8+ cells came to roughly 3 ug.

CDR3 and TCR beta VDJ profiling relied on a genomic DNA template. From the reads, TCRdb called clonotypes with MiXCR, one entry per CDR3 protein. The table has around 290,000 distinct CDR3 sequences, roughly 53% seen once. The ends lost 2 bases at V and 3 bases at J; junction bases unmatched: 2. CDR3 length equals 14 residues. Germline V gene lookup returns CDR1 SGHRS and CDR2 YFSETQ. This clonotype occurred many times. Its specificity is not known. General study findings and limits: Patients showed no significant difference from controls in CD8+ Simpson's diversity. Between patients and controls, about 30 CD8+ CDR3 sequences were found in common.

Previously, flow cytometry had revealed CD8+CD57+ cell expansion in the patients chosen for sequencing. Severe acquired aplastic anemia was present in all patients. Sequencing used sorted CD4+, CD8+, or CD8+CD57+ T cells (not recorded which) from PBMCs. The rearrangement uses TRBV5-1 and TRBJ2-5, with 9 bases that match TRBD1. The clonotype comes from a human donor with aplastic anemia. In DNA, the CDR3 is TGCGCCAGCAGCTTCAGACAGGGGGAAGAGACCCAGTACTTC. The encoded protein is CASSFRQGEETQYF.